The next 21 T cell receptor beta chains were all read from a single sample in a study of shared clonotypes between healthy human individuals. Naive CD8 cells, CD45RO-negative and positively selected for CCR7, excluded terminally differentiated effector memory CD45RA+ cells. Some clones are missing from TCRdb's copy, which holds only in-frame ones; the method was immunoSEQ multiplex PCR. The profile shows about 1,800,000 clones, about 94% of them singletons. Sequencing was done on a sample of naive CD8+ T cells sorted from blood. Receptors originate from a man younger than 30 in good health.

Comments on this clone: The same CDR3 is also encoded by other DNA sequences in this sample. The rearrangement links TRBV19 to TRBJ1-1; no definite D call. Germline CDR1 and CDR2: LNHDA and SQIVND (reference sequence). The length of the CDR3 is 13 residues. The germline V and J ends were trimmed by 6 bases and 1 base, with 9 bases remaining between them. CDR3: CASSAGSNTEAFF. DNA for the CDR3: TGTGCCAGTAGCGCCGGATCGAACACTGAAGCTTTCTTT.

This sequence joins TRBV7-9 and TRBJ2-1; 14 positions match TRBD2. The germline gives CDR1 SEHNR, CDR2 FQNEAQ (reference sequence). The V gene end was trimmed by 5 bases and the J gene end by 0 bases; junction bases not matched to a gene: 6. The CDR3 extends over 18 amino acids. The CDR3: CASSPQTSGGASYNEQFF. The CDR3 DNA reads as TGTGCCAGCAGCCCCCAGACTAGCGGGGGGGCCTCCTACAATGAGCAGTTCTTC.

The V call is TRBV29-1, the J call TRBJ2-2, with 8 bases matching TRBD2. CDR1 and CDR2 (germline): SQVTM, ANQGSEA. The CDR3 length is 14 residues. V lost 6 bases and J lost 0; bases outside the gene matches: 3. The CDR3 loop is CSVIAGTNTGELFF. As DNA, the CDR3 is TGCAGCGTAATAGCGGGGACGAACACCGGGGAGCTGTTTTTT.

This chain connects TRBV4-1 to TRBJ2-5; no definite D call. V was trimmed by 0 bases and J by 1 base, leaving 9 bases between them. This CDR3 has 15 amino acids. Germline loops: CDR1 MGHRA, CDR2 YSYEKL. CDR3 sequence (DNA): TGCGCCAGCAGCCAAGATGCCGGCAGCCAAGAGACCCAGTACTTC. The encoded protein is CASSQDAGSQETQYF.

The V and J genes are TRBV7-9 and TRBJ2-7, with D perhaps matching TRBD2 (6 bases). Between the trimmed V and J ends, which lost 8 bases and 0 bases, there was a span of 11 bases. Germline values: CDR1 SEHNR, CDR2 FQNEAQ (reference sequence). The CDR3 runs 13 residues. For the CDR3, the DNA is TGTGCCAGCGGTCACGGGAGCTCCTACGAGCAGTACTTC. Translated, it gives CASGHGSSYEQYF.

This sequence joins TRBV19 and TRBJ1-2, with 7 bases matching TRBD1. V lost 6 bases, J lost 8 bases, and 12 bases stayed unmatched. The CDR3 has 14 amino acids. Germline-derived CDR1 and CDR2 are LNHDA and SQIVND (reference sequence). The CDR3 DNA sequence: TGTGCCAGTAGACTCGACAGGGATACGGGCGGCTACACCTTC. The encoded protein is CASRLDRDTGGYTF. The complete variable domain, with remaining parts taken from reference TRBV19 and TRBJ1-2, reads DGGITQSPKYLFRKEGQNVTLSCEQNLNHDAMYWYRQDPGQGLRLIYYSQIVNDFQKGDIAEGYSVSREKKESFPLTVTSAQKNPTAFYLCASRLDRDTGGYTFGSGTRLTVV.

This chain connects TRBV5-4 to TRBJ2-2; TRBD2 agrees at 12 bases. This CDR3 contains 15 residues. With V trimmed by 4 bases and J by 7 bases, 5 bases remained unmatched. The germline V gene encodes CDR1 SGHNT and CDR2 YYREEE (reference sequence). The CDR3 coding sequence is TGTGCCAGCAGCCTAGCGGGAGGGCCCTACGGGGAGCTGTTTTTT. Translation: CASSLAGGPYGELFF.

Concerning this clone: The DNA is left out, because the CDR3 cannot be placed on it with certainty; the CDR3 is given as TCRdb lists it. CDR3 residues: CASSQDFGAGELFF. This chain connects TRBV4-3 to TRBJ2-2; the table's D call, TRBD2, was not checked against the DNA. The CDR3 is 14 amino acids long, termini counted. The germline V gene has CDR1 LGHNA and CDR2 YSLEER.

This rearrangement joins TRBV7-9 to TRBJ1-4, with D unclear. V gave up 7 bases and J gave up 7 bases, with 19 bases separating them. Germline lookup yields CDR1 SEHNR and CDR2 FQNEAQ (reference sequence). The CDR3 totals 15 residues. The CDR3 DNA reads TGTGCCAGCAACCACCCGGAACTCGGAGCTGAAAAACTGTTTTTT. Translating gives CASNHPELGAEKLFF.

This clone was observed once. The chain has TRBV4-3 and TRBJ1-1; no clear D. The CDR3 is made up of 11 amino acids. Germline CDR1 LGHNA, CDR2 YSLEER. Trimming took off 1 base at V and 8 bases at J, with 5 bases between the two ends. The CDR3 loop reads CASSQAGEAFF. Here the CDR3 DNA reads TGCGCCAGCAGCCAAGCTGGGGAAGCTTTCTTT.

In regard to this clone: Other DNA sequences within the sample encode an identical CDR3. The chain links TRBV2 to TRBJ2-2; D is unresolved. The CDR3 runs 13 residues. V was trimmed by 3 bases and J by 5 bases, leaving 7 bases between them. Per the germline V gene, CDR1 is SNHLY and CDR2 is FYNNEI. The CDR3 bases are TGTGCCAGCAGTGAGGGGAATACCGGGGAGCTGTTTTTT. This sequence encodes CASSEGNTGELFF.

The chain links TRBV29-1 to TRBJ2-1, with 11 bases identical to TRBD2. In germline, CDR1 is SQVTM, CDR2 ANQGSEA. This CDR3 is 15 amino acids long. V lost 7 bases to trimming and J lost 4 bases; unmatched junction nucleotides: 9. The CDR3 sequence: CSAPLAGGSYNEQFF. The CDR3 nucleotides are TGCAGCGCACCGTTAGCGGGAGGGTCGTACAATGAGCAGTTCTTC.

The chain's CDR3 is CASSEMSTDTQYF. Here the CDR3 DNA reads TGTGCCAGCAGTGAAATGAGCACAGATACGCAGTATTTT. This rearrangement joins TRBV25-1 to TRBJ2-3; no firm D call. The CDR3 is 13 amino acids. Germline lookup yields CDR1 MGHDK and CDR2 SYGVNS. The V end was cut by 2 bases, the J end by 0 bases, with 3 bases between.

This clone was seen more than once but under ten times. In the same sample, other DNA sequences code for this CDR3. The rearrangement links TRBV19 to TRBJ1-2; D unclear. V dropped 5 bases and J dropped 2 bases, with 9 bases sitting between them. The germline V gene has CDR1 LNHDA and CDR2 SQIVND (reference sequence). The CDR3 is 13 residues long. The CDR3 reads CASSPGPNYGYTF. CDR3 coding DNA: TGTGCCAGTAGTCCCGGGCCCAACTATGGCTACACCTTC.

The chain has TRBV10-3 and TRBJ2-7; 7 bases align to TRBD1. With V trimmed by 3 bases and J by 8 bases, 4 bases remained unmatched. CDR3 size: 12 residues. From germline, CDR1 is ENHRY and CDR2 SYGVKD. The CDR3: CAISDEQGKQYF. In DNA, the CDR3 is TGTGCCATCAGTGACGAACAGGGGAAGCAGTACTTC.

The genes are TRBV5-4 and TRBJ2-5, with TRBD1 matching 8 bases. Germline V gives CDR1 SGHNT, CDR2 YYREEE (reference sequence). The length of the CDR3 is 14 residues. V lost 3 bases and J lost 1; bases outside the gene matches: 2. The CDR3 loop reads CASSWDRLQETQYF. CDR3 DNA: TGTGCCAGCAGCTGGGACAGGCTCCAAGAGACCCAGTACTTC.

The chain combines TRBV6-5 with TRBJ2-2; D may be TRBD2 (5 bases). The V gene lost 4 bases and the J gene lost 5 bases, with 17 bases spanning the gap. The germline V gene has CDR1 MNHEY and CDR2 SVGAGI. This CDR3 spans 16 amino acids. This CDR3 reads CASSSLAGLGTGELFF. CDR3 nucleotide sequence: TGTGCCAGCAGTTCCCTGGCGGGTTTGGGGACCGGGGAGCTGTTTTTT.

The chain recombines TRBV27 with TRBJ2-2, with TRBD2 matching 9 bases. Trimming took 4 bases from V and 6 from J; bases not matched to a gene: 12. Per the germline V gene, CDR1 is MNHEY and CDR2 is SMNVEV (reference sequence). The CDR3 has 17 residues. The chain's CDR3 is CASSSLGVAGESGELFF. CDR3 coding DNA: TGTGCCAGCAGTTCCCTTGGAGTAGCGGGAGAATCCGGGGAGCTGTTTTTT.

Note on this clone: Distinct nucleotide sequences in the sample also encode this CDR3. V gene TRBV19 combines with J gene TRBJ2-7; D is possibly TRBD1 or TRBD2 (5 bases each). The V and J ends lost 8 bases and 1 base respectively, with 15 bases between them. This CDR3 has 14 amino acids. Germline values: CDR1 LNHDA, CDR2 SQIVND (reference sequence). The CDR3, as DNA: TGTGCCAGTTCCGGGGCTCACCCTTCCTACGAGCAGTACTTC. Protein product: CASSGAHPSYEQYF. The whole variable domain, filled in from reference TRBV19 and TRBJ2-7, reads DGGITQSPKYLFRKEGQNVTLSCEQNLNHDAMYWYRQDPGQGLRLIYYSQIVNDFQKGDIAEGYSVSREKKESFPLTVTSAQKNPTAFYLCASSGAHPSYEQYFGPGTRLTVT.

This clone was observed once. Other DNA sequences in this sample translate to the same CDR3. The chain links TRBV2 to TRBJ2-3; perhaps TRBD2 as D (5 bases). Germline assignment: CDR1 SNHLY and CDR2 FYNNEI. Trimming removed 2 bases at V and 3 bases at J, with 9 bases between. The CDR3 loop spans 14 amino acids. CDR3 in amino acids: CASSERGSTDTQYF. CDR3 in DNA: TGTGCCAGCAGTGAACGAGGGAGTACAGATACGCAGTATTTT.

V is TRBV11-2 and J is TRBJ2-5, with D possibly matching TRBD2 (6 bases). Germline loops: CDR1 SGHAT, CDR2 FQNNGV. Trimming cost V 1 base and J 5 bases, with 11 bases left between them. The CDR3 has 14 residues. The CDR3: CASSLGTSWETQYF. In nucleotides, the CDR3 is TGTGCCAGCAGCTTAGGAACTAGCTGGGAGACCCAGTACTTC. Looking up the rest from reference TRBV11-2 and TRBJ2-5 gives the full variable domain: EAGVAQSPRYKIIEKRQSVAFWCNPISGHATLYWYQQILGQGPKLLIQFQNNGVVDDSQLPKDRFSAERLKGVDSTLKIQPAKLEDSAVYLCASSLGTSWETQYFGPGTRLLVL.